The sequence of this TCR beta chain was determined in a study of blood T cell repertoires in COVID-19. Data came from immunoSEQ multiplex PCR; TCRdb stores just in-frame clones and leaves some out. In the table there are 140,000 or so clones, about 85% of which are singletons. The CDR3 runs 18 residues. CDR1 is SGHTA and CDR2 is FQGNSA in the germline V gene. With 5 bases clipped from V and 0 bases from J, the junction kept 14 bases outside the gene matches. The sequencing sample was made of peripheral blood. V and J are TRBV7-2 and TRBJ2-7, with 9 nucleotides matching TRBD2. This TCR derives from a human donor with acute or convalescent COVID-19. The donor label of this sample is uncertain. The CDR3 loop reads CASSRNGGGGGVSYEQYF. The DNA of the CDR3 is TGTGCCAGCAGCCGCAACGGTGGGGGCGGGGGGGTCTCCTACGAGCAGTACTTC.